These 8 T cell receptor beta chains share one sample of origin, sequenced in a study of CD8 T cells in Susac syndrome. After extraction with the RNeasy kit, about 0.45 to 1 ug of the RNA was reverse transcribed using random hexamers. TCRdb reprocessed the immunoSEQ multiplex PCR reads via MiXCR and lists one record per CDR3 protein. The data show 230,000 or so distinct CDR3 sequences, 95% seen once. Sequenced sample: CD4+ T cells from PBMCs. The receptors were gathered from a human donor with multiple sclerosis.

The CDR3 DNA reads TGTGCCTGGAGTGTACTTGCACCACCCCAGTACTTC. The encoded protein is CAWSVLAPPQYF. V and J are TRBV30 and TRBJ2-5, with D unresolved. Trimming stripped 0 bases from V and 9 bases from J, with 11 bases between. Germline assignment: CDR1 GTSNPN and CDR2 SVGIG (reference sequence). The CDR3 extends over 12 amino acids.

The chain carries TRBV29-1 and TRBJ2-7; D perhaps matches TRBD2 (5 bases). The CDR3 contains 13 residues. Germline V gene sequence: CDR1 SQVTM, CDR2 ANQGSEA. Trimming removed 6 bases at V and 4 bases at J, with 16 bases between. The CDR3 nucleotides are TGCAGCGTCGCACGGGGTTTAAGTTACGAGCAGTACTTC. Amino acid sequence: CSVARGLSYEQYF.

The chain employs TRBV29-1 and TRBJ2-6; the D is unclear. This CDR3 has 14 amino acids. The germline V gene encodes CDR1 SQVTM and CDR2 ANQGSEA. V was pared by 7 bases and J by 2 bases, with 12 bases between. For the CDR3, the DNA is TGCAGCGCGTATCCAACCCCTGGGGCCAACGTCCTGACTTTC. Residues: CSAYPTPGANVLTF.

The chain links TRBV7-2 to TRBJ2-7; tentative D call: TRBD1 (6 bases). Germline CDR1 SGHTA, CDR2 FQGNSA. The CDR3 has 12 amino acids. Trimming removed 4 bases at V and 5 bases at J, with 9 bases between. CDR3 sequence: CASSWYRDEQYF. The CDR3, as DNA: TGTGCCAGCAGCTGGTACAGGGACGAGCAGTACTTC.

This clonotype has a single count. The V and J genes are TRBV20-1 and TRBJ2-7, with D unresolved. The CDR3 has 13 amino acids. V was clipped by 3 bases and J by 1 base, with 10 bases between them. In germline, CDR1 is DFQATT, CDR2 SNEGSKA (reference sequence). CDR3 residues: CSASSSPSYEQYF. The CDR3 region has the DNA TGCAGTGCTAGCAGTTCCCCATCCTACGAGCAGTACTTC.

The chain has TRBV2 and TRBJ2-1; 8 bases fit TRBD2. Germline loops: CDR1 SNHLY, CDR2 FYNNEI. After removal of 2 bases from V and 14 bases from J, the junction contained 5 bases not matched to a gene. The CDR3 loop spans 12 amino acids. In DNA form, the CDR3 reads TGTGCCAGCAGTGAAAGTTTAGCGGGAAAGTTCTTC. Translated: CASSESLAGKFF. Drawing the rest from reference TRBV2 and TRBJ2-1, the complete variable domain is EPEVTQTPSHQVTQMGQEVILRCVPISNHLYFYWYRQILGQKVEFLVSFYNNEISEKSEIFDDQFSVERPDGSNFTLKIRSTKLEDSAMYFCASSESLAGKFFGPGTRLTVL.

The chain joins TRBV3-1 to TRBJ1-5; no firm D call. This CDR3 spans 14 amino acids. CDR1 LGHDT and CDR2 YNNKEL come from the germline V gene (reference sequence). The V gene lost 1 base and the J gene lost 3 bases, with 7 bases spanning the gap. CDR3 sequence reads: CASSQGRINQPQHF. In nucleotides, the CDR3 is TGTGCCAGCAGCCAAGGACGGATCAATCAGCCCCAGCATTTT. The full variable domain, its missing parts supplied by reference TRBV3-1 and TRBJ1-5, is DTAVSQTPKYLVTQMGNDKSIKCEQNLGHDTMYWYKQDSKKFLKIMFSYNNKELIINETVPNRFSPKSPDKAHLNLHINSLELGDSAVYFCASSQGRINQPQHFGDGTRLSIL.

J is TRBJ1-2 and V is TRBV29-1, with D unclear. The CDR3 spans 12 residues. Trimming took 6 bases from V and 8 from J, leaving 16 bases between them. In germline, CDR1 is SQVTM, CDR2 ANQGSEA. The CDR3 bases are TGCAGCGTGACCGGGTCCACATCGGGCTACACCTTC. This codes for CSVTGSTSGYTF.